Listed below are T cell receptor beta chains from one sample, sequenced in a study of blood T cell repertoires in COVID-19. Sequenced by immunoSEQ multiplex PCR; TCRdb stores in-frame clones only, minus some. The table includes some 190,000 clones, roughly 86% detected once. Input material: peripheral blood. All receptors derive from a man younger than 35 with active or convalescent COVID-19. Both conserved end residues are part of each CDR3. The order of the fields is V gene, D gene, J gene, CDR3 protein. D genes are given only for firm matches.

v_call: TRBV24-1
d_call: TRBD1
j_call: TRBJ1-1
cdr3_aa: CATSEFFWDRNTEAFF

v_call: TRBV28
d_call: TRBD1
j_call: TRBJ1-5
cdr3_aa: CASSLRTIPGGQPQHF

v_call: TRBV19
d_call: TRBD1
j_call: TRBJ1-1
cdr3_aa: CASSIGQGVGGAFF

v_call: TRBV25-1
d_call: TRBD1
j_call: TRBJ2-3
cdr3_aa: CASSLGQGSDTQYF

v_call: TRBV11-3
d_call: TRBD1
j_call: TRBJ2-3
cdr3_aa: CASSLRYRGPFRTDTQYF

v_call: TRBV5-4
d_call: NA
j_call: TRBJ2-5
cdr3_aa: CASSLVRGEGETQYF

v_call: TRBV7-9
d_call: TRBD1
j_call: TRBJ1-2
cdr3_aa: CASRARTGVNYGYTF

v_call: TRBV6-5
d_call: NA
j_call: TRBJ1-4
cdr3_aa: CASSPRGTTNEKLFF

v_call: TRBV28
d_call: NA
j_call: TRBJ1-4
cdr3_aa: CASSTLLGARTNEKLFF

v_call: TRBV6-2/TRBV6-3
d_call: NA
j_call: TRBJ2-2
cdr3_aa: CASSTRQDSGELFF

v_call: TRBV5-1
d_call: NA
j_call: TRBJ1-1
cdr3_aa: CASSLTANTEAFF

v_call: TRBV2
d_call: NA
j_call: TRBJ2-1
cdr3_aa: CASSEGGGSYNEQFF

v_call: TRBV14
d_call: TRBD1
j_call: TRBJ1-1
cdr3_aa: CASSHGQGGYTEAFF

v_call: TRBV27
d_call: NA
j_call: TRBJ2-5
cdr3_aa: CASSYKETQYF

v_call: TRBV29-1
d_call: TRBD1
j_call: TRBJ1-6
cdr3_aa: CSVSTGDSPLHF

v_call: TRBV5-1
d_call: NA
j_call: TRBJ2-7
cdr3_aa: CASQQGTGSYEQYF

v_call: TRBV18
d_call: NA
j_call: TRBJ2-5
cdr3_aa: CASSPTGGETQYF

v_call: TRBV27
d_call: NA
j_call: TRBJ1-6
cdr3_aa: CASSLGRGLGSYNSPLHF

v_call: TRBV9
d_call: TRBD1
j_call: TRBJ1-1
cdr3_aa: CASSPSGTANTEAFF

v_call: TRBV19
d_call: TRBD1
j_call: TRBJ1-1
cdr3_aa: CASSIGQGAGNTEAFF

v_call: TRBV12-3/TRBV12-4
d_call: NA
j_call: TRBJ1-5
cdr3_aa: CASSLGEYQPQHF

v_call: TRBV6-2/TRBV6-3
d_call: NA
j_call: TRBJ2-5
cdr3_aa: CASSSKTYSETYGTQYF

v_call: TRBV3-1/TRBV3-2
d_call: TRBD1
j_call: TRBJ2-3
cdr3_aa: CASSRDRGDTQYF

v_call: TRBV21-1
d_call: NA
j_call: TRBJ1-1
cdr3_aa: CASSKESQGSVNTEAFF

v_call: TRBV10-3
d_call: TRBD2
j_call: TRBJ2-1
cdr3_aa: CASSGGDSYNEQFF

v_call: TRBV5-6
d_call: NA
j_call: TRBJ2-7
cdr3_aa: CASSLDRVGEQYF

v_call: TRBV4-1
d_call: NA
j_call: TRBJ1-5
cdr3_aa: CASSQEPLGLGGNQPQHF

v_call: TRBV7-7
d_call: NA
j_call: TRBJ1-1
cdr3_aa: CASSRDTNTEAFF

v_call: TRBV11-3
d_call: NA
j_call: TRBJ2-2
cdr3_aa: CASSPTSAGELFF

v_call: TRBV5-4
d_call: TRBD2
j_call: TRBJ2-2
cdr3_aa: CASSRGGPQAGELFF

v_call: TRBV7-9
d_call: TRBD1
j_call: TRBJ2-7
cdr3_aa: CASSQIRDRNYEQYF

v_call: TRBV15
d_call: TRBD1
j_call: TRBJ1-2
cdr3_aa: CATSRRQGNYGYTF

v_call: TRBV11-3
d_call: NA
j_call: TRBJ1-4
cdr3_aa: CAPLPGEKLFF

v_call: TRBV30
d_call: NA
j_call: TRBJ1-1
cdr3_aa: CAWRDHGDTEAFF

v_call: TRBV6-5
d_call: NA
j_call: TRBJ2-7
cdr3_aa: CGLGGGTYEQYF

v_call: TRBV15
d_call: TRBD2
j_call: TRBJ2-1
cdr3_aa: CATSRQGLAVYNEQFF

v_call: TRBV12-5
d_call: NA
j_call: TRBJ1-2
cdr3_aa: CASGLGVGYTF

v_call: TRBV6-5
d_call: TRBD1
j_call: TRBJ1-2
cdr3_aa: CAVTGGGGYTF

v_call: TRBV7-6
d_call: TRBD1
j_call: TRBJ2-7
cdr3_aa: CASSVDRGPISYEQYF

v_call: TRBV7-3
d_call: NA
j_call: TRBJ2-2
cdr3_aa: CASSLVSGELFF

v_call: TRBV4-1
d_call: TRBD1
j_call: TRBJ1-6
cdr3_aa: CASSQERQGASPLHF

v_call: TRBV6-5
d_call: NA
j_call: TRBJ1-4
cdr3_aa: CASSYSNFGELFF

v_call: TRBV3-1/TRBV3-2
d_call: TRBD1
j_call: TRBJ2-7
cdr3_aa: CASSRDRGLGEQYF

v_call: TRBV12-3/TRBV12-4
d_call: NA
j_call: TRBJ2-7
cdr3_aa: CASGGGLDYEQYF

v_call: TRBV5-1
d_call: NA
j_call: TRBJ1-1
cdr3_aa: CASSAALGRLEAFF

v_call: TRBV7-9
d_call: NA
j_call: TRBJ2-7
cdr3_aa: CASSLSLVGEQYF

v_call: TRBV2
d_call: NA
j_call: TRBJ1-5
cdr3_aa: CASSEEGYQPQHF

v_call: TRBV10-3
d_call: TRBD2
j_call: TRBJ2-1
cdr3_aa: CAISESLAGGNDEQFF

v_call: TRBV7-2
d_call: TRBD2
j_call: TRBJ2-1
cdr3_aa: CASSYEGLADNNEQFF

v_call: TRBV15
d_call: NA
j_call: TRBJ1-5
cdr3_aa: CATSRDQGHNQPQHF

v_call: TRBV19
d_call: TRBD2
j_call: TRBJ2-1
cdr3_aa: CASSIGAGDNEQFF

v_call: TRBV7-9
d_call: NA
j_call: TRBJ2-2
cdr3_aa: CASSLWSGGTGELFF